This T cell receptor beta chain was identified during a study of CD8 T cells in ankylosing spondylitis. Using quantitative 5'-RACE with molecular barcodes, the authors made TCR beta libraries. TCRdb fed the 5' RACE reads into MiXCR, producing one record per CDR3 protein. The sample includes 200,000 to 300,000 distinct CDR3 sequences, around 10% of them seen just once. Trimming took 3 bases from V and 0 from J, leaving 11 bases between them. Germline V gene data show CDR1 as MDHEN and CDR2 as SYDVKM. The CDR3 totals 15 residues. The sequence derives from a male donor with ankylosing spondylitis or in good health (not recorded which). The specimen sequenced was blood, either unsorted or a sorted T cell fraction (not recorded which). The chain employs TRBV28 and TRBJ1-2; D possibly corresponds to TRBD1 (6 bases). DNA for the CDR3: TGTGCCAGCAGTTTCGGACAGTTATCTAACTATGGCTACACCTTC. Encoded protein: CASSFGQLSNYGYTF.